This T cell receptor delta chain is from a study of γδ T cells in repeated Plasmodium falciparum infection. About the research overall: Four controlled malaria infections with P. falciparum NF54 spanned 644 days. Some Malian samples span acute malaria episodes; others come from no-transmission periods.

J gave up 1 base and V 2 bases, and 28 bases lay outside the gene matches. The V gene's germline CDR1 is TSWWSYY and CDR2 QGS. The CDR3 is 25 amino acids. Study-wide results and caveats: Compared with Australian children, Malian Vdelta2-negative repertoires seemed more clonal, less diverse, less shared.

Details on this clone: Antigen unknown. The protein given by TCRdb reflects a much larger clone and differs at residue 9 from this DNA's translation, likely from a read error; the protein shown is the DNA's translation.

Each sorted gammadelta sample had TRG and TRD chains sequenced. With CATT, TCRdb re-called clones from the multiplex PCR reads. The table has about 51,000 delta-chain clones, about 1.9% seen once. Vgamma9/Vdelta2+ and Vdelta2-negative gammadelta T cells were flow-sorted from PBMC for bulk sequencing. This TCR was sampled from a pool of human donors (malaria-infected and uninfected, not separated). The sample taken for sequencing was gamma-delta T cells from blood. The V and J genes are TRDV1 and TRDJ1, with 13 bases aligning to TRDD3. In the absence of a J gene in TCRdb, the DNA was matched to germline to assign it here. CDR3 amino acids: CALGETSRDPMGPYWGIRGTDKLIF. The DNA for the CDR3 is TGTGCTCTTGGGGAAACTTCCCGCGACCCAATGGGTCCTTACTGGGGGATACGGGGCACCGATAAACTCATCTTT.